The T cell receptor (beta chain) under discussion was sequenced for a study of T cells in localized non-small cell lung cancer. Study-wide results and limits: Of the top 100 tumor clones, median around 62 were in adjacent lung, approximately 28 among its top 100.

In this sample, this clone turned up a few times. What it recognizes is unknown. The CDR3 covers 14 residues. CDR1 and CDR2 (germline): MNHGY, SAAAGT. Trimming took off 7 bases at V and 9 bases at J, with 16 bases between the two ends. TCRdb keeps only in-frame clones here, not all; method: immunoSEQ multiplex PCR. Altogether about 2,300 clones are present, 20% to 30% being singletons, with the ten largest covering approximately 9.1%. V is TRBV6-8 and J is TRBJ1-6; a weak D match, TRBD1 (5 bases). This sequence originates from a woman aged 35 to 70 with stage I squamous cell lung carcinoma. The material sequenced was lung tumor tissue, taken before any cancer treatment. CDR3 residues: CASIVSGGGSPLHF. CDR3 in DNA: TGTGCCAGCATTGTTTCCGGTGGGGGTTCACCCCTCCACTTT.